Each of the 6 T cell receptor beta chains below was sequenced from the same sample in a study of blood T cell repertoires in COVID-19. Libraries were prepared by immunoSEQ multiplex PCR; TCRdb keeps only in-frame clonotypes and omits some of them. The table has fewer than 250,000 clones, about 86% seen once; the top ten hold less than 3.5%. The sequencing input was peripheral blood. These receptors all stem from a man aged 50-59 years with active or convalescent COVID-19.

This chain uses TRBV28 with TRBJ1-2, with D possibly being TRBD1 (5 bases). V was shortened by 5 bases and J by 1 base, with 11 bases between the two germline ends. The germline gives CDR1 MDHEN, CDR2 SYDVKM. This CDR3 has 14 amino acids. CDR3 bases: TGTGCCAGCAGTCCCTCGGGGGGTAACTATGGCTACACCTTC. This sequence encodes CASSPSGGNYGYTF.

As to this clone: Different DNA sequences within this sample yield the same CDR3. The rearrangement uses TRBV10-1 and TRBJ2-7; unclear D gene. The CDR3 has 14 residues. Germline CDR1 is WNHNN and CDR2 is SYGVQD (reference sequence). The V end lost 6 bases, the J end lost 0 bases, and 12 bases lay between the germline ends. This CDR3 reads CASSETHNSYEQYF. In nucleotides, the CDR3 is TGCGCCAGCAGCGAGACTCATAACTCCTACGAGCAGTACTTC.

V gene TRBV19 combines with J gene TRBJ2-7; tentative D call: TRBD2 (6 bases). V was clipped by 0 bases and J by 3 bases, with 12 bases between them. Germline V gene sequence: CDR1 LNHDA, CDR2 SQIVND (reference sequence). This CDR3 is 15 amino acids long. CDR3 DNA sequence: TGTGCCAGTAGTATAGAGGGGGTCGGGAGCTACGAGCAGTACTTC. This encodes CASSIEGVGSYEQYF.

The chain uses TRBV5-6 and TRBJ1-3; no firm D call. V was clipped by 2 bases and J by 8 bases, with 20 bases between them. The germline CDR1 and CDR2 sequences are SGHDT and YYEEEE. The CDR3 runs 16 residues. The CDR3 reads CASSFGYNSLEDTIYF. The CDR3 region has the DNA TGTGCCAGCAGCTTCGGCTATAACTCTCTGGAGGACACCATATATTTT. The entire variable domain, with the rest obtained from reference TRBV5-6 and TRBJ1-3, is as follows: DAGVTQSPTHLIKTRGQQVTLRCSPKSGHDTVSWYQQALGQGPQFIFQYYEEEERQRGNFPDRFSGHQFPNYSSELNVNALLLGDSALYLCASSFGYNSLEDTIYFGEGSWLTVV.

This clone has just a few counts. Other DNA sequences from this sample encode an identical CDR3 as well. This chain connects TRBV27 to TRBJ1-2, with a possible D match to TRBD1 (5 bases). This CDR3 region has 14 residues. Trimming pared 2 bases from V and 1 base from J, leaving 8 bases between. Germline-derived CDR1 and CDR2 are MNHEY and SMNVEV (reference sequence). The CDR3 coding sequence is TGTGCCAGCAGTTTAAGGGGCCTTAACTATGGCTACACCTTC. Translation: CASSLRGLNYGYTF.

This sequence joins TRBV4-1 and TRBJ1-1; tentative D call: TRBD1 (6 bases). From germline, CDR1 is MGHRA and CDR2 YSYEKL. V was clipped by 3 bases and J by 4 bases, with 18 bases between them. The CDR3 has 16 residues. CDR3 amino acids: CASSQNIHQGGTEAFF. In nucleotides, the CDR3 is TGCGCCAGCAGCCAGAACATCCATCAAGGGGGCACTGAAGCTTTCTTT.